This passage covers 5 T cell receptor beta chains from one sample sequenced in a study of T cells in Graves' hyperthyroidism and ophthalmopathy. Template material for amplifying TCR beta CDR3 regions consisted of RNA transcripts. Initially, a first-round RT-PCR of the TCR CDR3 employed the HTBI primer set. TCRdb re-called the multiplex PCR reads through MiXCR, storing one row per CDR3 protein. The sample includes about 350,000 distinct CDR3 sequences, roughly 19% seen only once; the top ten take about 3.7%. The sequenced material came from blood. These receptors were collected from a woman aged 18-30 years with Graves' hyperthyroidism.

The rearrangement joins TRBV4-1 to TRBJ1-5; 8 nucleotides match TRBD1. Looked up from germline, CDR1 is MGHRA and CDR2 is YSYEKL. This CDR3 has 19 amino acids. With V trimmed by 4 bases and J by 0 bases, 14 bases remained unmatched. CDR3 sequence (DNA): TGCGCCAGCAGCCCACCCGCCGGACAGGGCCTTTATAGCAATCAGCCCCAGCATTTT. Protein: CASSPPAGQGLYSNQPQHF.

This clonotype was counted ten times or more. This chain joins TRBV20-1 and TRBJ1-1; possibly TRBD1 for D (6 bases). Trimming left V 7 bases short and J 1 base short, with 13 bases between. Germline-derived CDR1 and CDR2 are DFQATT and SNEGSKA (reference sequence). This CDR3 has 13 amino acids. In DNA, the CDR3 is TGCAGTGGAAACAGGGAGGGGAACACTGAAGCTTTCTTT. The encoded protein is CSGNREGNTEAFF.

CDR3 nucleotides: TGTGCCAGCAGCGTCGGGGATTCTTTCACTGAAGCTTTCTTT. This gives the protein CASSVGDSFTEAFF. The chain carries TRBV7-8 and TRBJ1-1; D unresolved. Germline loops: CDR1 SGHVS, CDR2 FQNEAQ. Between the trimmed V and J ends, which lost 5 bases and 4 bases, there was a span of 14 bases. This CDR3 comprises 14 residues.

Notes on this clonotype: A junction boundary mismatches the germline segment, possibly from a read error. The rearrangement joins TRBV6-5 to TRBJ1-2; no clear D gene. CDR1 and CDR2 (germline): MNHEY, SVGAGI. The CDR3 is made up of 16 amino acids. CDR3 region: CASSYRAGVGNYGYSF. CDR3 nucleotides: TGTGCCAGCAGTTACAGGGCCGGGGTGGGTAACTATGGCTACAGCTTC.

This chain connects TRBV3-1 to TRBJ2-2, with D perhaps TRBD1 (5 bases). V lost 0 bases to trimming and J lost 4 bases, with 18 bases between them. Germline V gene lookup returns CDR1 LGHDT and CDR2 YNNKEL (reference sequence). The CDR3 contains 18 residues. CDR3 nucleotide sequence: TGTGCCAGCAGCCAAGAGGGCCCGGGTACAGGCCTCACCGGGGAGCTGTTTTTT. Translating it yields CASSQEGPGTGLTGELFF.